The next 15 T cell receptor beta chains were all read from a single sample in a study of T cell changes during pregnancy in multiple sclerosis. This table comes from immunoSEQ multiplex PCR, and its TCRdb copy is limited to in-frame clones, with some not included. This table has approximately 40,000 clones, approximately 90% appearing once. The specimen comprised CD4+ T cells from peripheral blood mononuclear cells, sampled in the second trimester of pregnancy. The receptors come from a female donor with multiple sclerosis, enrolled in a pregnancy study.

This sequence joins TRBV7-2 and TRBJ2-2, with D perhaps matching TRBD1 (5 bases). The CDR3 has 15 residues. Trimming shortened V by 3 bases and J by 4 bases, and 12 bases separated the two germline ends. Germline V gene sequence: CDR1 SGHTA, CDR2 FQGNSA. CDR3 coding DNA: TGTGCCAGCAGCTTCCGCAGGGCTGGCACCGGGGAGCTGTTTTTT. Amino acid sequence: CASSFRRAGTGELFF.

The CDR3 loop is CASSYGNWNNEQFF. The CDR3 bases are TGTGCCAGCAGCTACGGGAATTGGAACAATGAGCAGTTCTTC. This rearrangement joins TRBV11-2 to TRBJ2-1, with TRBD2 as a possible D gene (5 bases). Per germline, CDR1 SGHAT and CDR2 FQNNGV. Trimming pared 4 bases from V and 5 bases from J, leaving 12 bases between. CDR3 length equals 14 residues.

This chain connects TRBV6-5 to TRBJ1-2; D unresolved. There are 14 residues in the CDR3. Germline assignment: CDR1 MNHEY and CDR2 SVGAGI. The V and J ends lost 0 bases and 4 bases respectively, with 9 bases between them. DNA of the CDR3: TGTGCCAGCAGTTACTCGGCGGCCAGCTATGGCTACACCTTC. Amino acid sequence: CASSYSAASYGYTF.

This sequence joins TRBV28 and TRBJ1-3, with TRBD1 matching over 8 bases. The CDR3 runs 16 residues. Losses at the gene ends were 5 bases for V and 0 bases for J; bases not matched to a gene: 6. From germline, CDR1 is MDHEN and CDR2 SYDVKM. CDR3 sequence reads: CASSRITGGSGNTIYF. CDR3 coding DNA: TGTGCCAGCAGTCGTATAACAGGGGGCTCTGGAAACACCATATATTTT.

This clone was observed once. The chain employs TRBV5-1 and TRBJ2-5, with 8 nucleotides matching TRBD1. In germline, CDR1 is SGHRS, CDR2 YFSETQ. V shed 2 bases, J shed 3 bases, and the junction held 3 bases outside the gene matches. The CDR3 sequence is 14 residues long. This CDR3 is CASSFRDRKETQYF. DNA for the CDR3: TGCGCCAGCAGCTTTAGGGACAGGAAAGAGACCCAGTACTTC.

V usage is TRBV5-6 and J usage is TRBJ1-4; 8 nucleotides align to TRBD1. The CDR3 covers 15 residues. The J segment lost 8 bases and the V segment lost 3 bases, leaving 9 bases of the junction unmatched. Germline V gives CDR1 SGHDT, CDR2 YYEEEE. This CDR3 is CASSSGQGLAEKLFF. In nucleotides, the CDR3 is TGTGCCAGCAGCTCAGGACAGGGACTTGCCGAAAAACTGTTTTTT.

The chain combines TRBV5-1 with TRBJ1-1; D not certain. The CDR3 is 14 residues long. Trimming left V 0 bases short and J 0 bases short, with 6 bases between. Germline V gene lookup returns CDR1 SGHRS and CDR2 YFSETQ. CDR3 DNA sequence: TGCGCCAGCAGCTTGGACAGCTTGAACACTGAAGCTTTCTTT. It codes for CASSLDSLNTEAFF. Together with reference TRBV5-1 and TRBJ1-1, the CDR3 gives the full variable domain: KAGVTQTPRYLIKTRGQQVTLSCSPISGHRSVSWYQQTPGQGLQFLFEYFSETQRNKGNFPGRFSGRQFSNSRSEMNVSTLELGDSALYLCASSLDSLNTEAFFGQGTRLTVV.

The chain links TRBV7-8 to TRBJ1-4, with TRBD1 matching over 8 bases. The J segment lost 3 bases and the V segment lost 6 bases, leaving 3 bases of the junction unmatched. Looked up from germline, CDR1 is SGHVS and CDR2 is FQNEAQ. The CDR3 is made up of 14 amino acids. The CDR3 is CASSLDRANEKLFF. CDR3 in DNA: TGTGCCAGCAGTCTGGACAGGGCTAATGAAAAACTGTTTTTT. The whole variable domain, filled in from reference TRBV7-8 and TRBJ1-4, reads GAGVSQSPRYKVAKRGQDVALRCDPISGHVSLFWYQQALGQGPEFLTYFQNEAQLDKSGLPSDRFFAERPEGSVSTLKIQRTQQEDSAVYLCASSLDRANEKLFFGSGTQLSVL.

J is TRBJ2-3 and V is TRBV10-3; 12 positions match TRBD2. The V and J ends lost 0 bases and 6 bases, in that order; junction bases with no gene match: 4. CDR1 is ENHRY and CDR2 is SYGVKD in the germline V gene. This CDR3 contains 16 residues. The DNA for the CDR3 is TGTGCCATCAGTGAGTCGTCTAGCGGGAGGGCCGATACGCAGTATTTT. This encodes CAISESSSGRADTQYF.

This clone was observed once. In DNA form, the CDR3 reads TGTGCCAGCCGAGAAGGGAGTGGCCTGGGTGAGCAGTTCTTC. Encoded protein: CASREGSGLGEQFF. The V gene is TRBV11-2, the J gene TRBJ2-1; a possible D gene is TRBD2 (5 bases). Germline assignment: CDR1 SGHAT and CDR2 FQNNGV. CDR3 length equals 14 residues. The germline V and J ends were trimmed by 8 bases and 9 bases, with 20 bases remaining between them. Combining the CDR3 with reference TRBV11-2 and TRBJ2-1 gives the whole variable domain EAGVAQSPRYKIIEKRQSVAFWCNPISGHATLYWYQQILGQGPKLLIQFQNNGVVDDSQLPKDRFSAERLKGVDSTLKIQPAKLEDSAVYLCASREGSGLGEQFFGPGTRLTVL.

The chain uses TRBV6-1 and TRBJ2-4, with a tentative D call TRBD1 (5 bases). The germline V gene encodes CDR1 MNHNS and CDR2 SASEGT. CDR3 length equals 17 residues. V lost 2 bases and J lost 0, with 14 bases in between. CDR3 region: CASSETSGSLAKNIQYF. In DNA, the CDR3 is TGTGCCAGCAGTGAAACGTCAGGGTCCCTAGCCAAAAACATTCAGTACTTC.

The V call is TRBV4-2, the J call TRBJ2-7; 9 bases match TRBD1. CDR3 size: 13 residues. The germline V gene encodes CDR1 LGHNA and CDR2 YNFKEQ. J was trimmed by 5 bases and V by 4 bases; bases with no gene match: 3. The CDR3 spells CASSRDRVDEQYF. The CDR3 DNA reads TGTGCCAGCAGCCGGGACAGGGTAGACGAGCAGTACTTC.

The V gene is TRBV19, the J gene TRBJ1-1; D not certain. This CDR3 spans 14 amino acids. Germline CDR1 is LNHDA and CDR2 is SQIVND (reference sequence). V lost 9 bases and J 1 base, leaving 15 bases between the germline ends. In nucleotides, the CDR3 is TGTGCCAGCCGAGGACCAGGAGGGAACACTGAAGCTTTCTTT. It yields the protein CASRGPGGNTEAFF.

The rearrangement links TRBV28 to TRBJ2-3; TRBD2 aligns across 8 bases. The CDR3 is 16 residues long. Per the germline V gene, CDR1 is MDHEN and CDR2 is SYDVKM. V lost 5 bases and J lost 0; bases outside the gene matches: 7. The chain's CDR3 is CASSIISGMSTDTQYF. The DNA of the CDR3 is TGTGCCAGCAGTATTATTAGCGGGATGAGCACAGATACGCAGTATTTT.

This clone is medium-sized by share. The chain carries TRBV18 and TRBJ2-1; 7 nucleotides match TRBD2. The length of the CDR3 is 17 residues. CDR1 KGHSH and CDR2 LQKENI come from the germline V gene. After removal of 1 base from V and 9 bases from J, the junction contained 15 bases not matched to a gene. This CDR3 is CASSPLPRGGSGGEQFF. The DNA for the CDR3 is TGTGCCAGCTCACCACTACCTCGAGGAGGTTCGGGAGGTGAGCAGTTCTTC.